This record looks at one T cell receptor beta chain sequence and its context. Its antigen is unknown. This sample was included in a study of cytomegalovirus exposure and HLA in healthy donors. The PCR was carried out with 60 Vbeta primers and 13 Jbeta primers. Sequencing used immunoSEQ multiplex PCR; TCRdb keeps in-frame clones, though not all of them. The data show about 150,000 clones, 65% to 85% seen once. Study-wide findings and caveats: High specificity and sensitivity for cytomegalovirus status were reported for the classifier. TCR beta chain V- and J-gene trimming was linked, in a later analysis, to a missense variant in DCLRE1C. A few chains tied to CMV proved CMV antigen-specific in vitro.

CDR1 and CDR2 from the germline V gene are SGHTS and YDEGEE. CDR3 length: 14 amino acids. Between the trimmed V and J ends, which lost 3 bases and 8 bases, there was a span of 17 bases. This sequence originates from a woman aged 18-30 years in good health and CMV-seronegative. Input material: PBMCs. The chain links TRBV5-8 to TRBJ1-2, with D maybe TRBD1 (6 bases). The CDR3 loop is CASSYLQGKEGYTF. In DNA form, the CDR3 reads TGTGCCAGCAGCTACTTACAGGGAAAGGAAGGCTACACCTTC.